This T cell receptor beta chain was found in a study of Graves' ophthalmopathy and Graves' hyperthyroidism. As for the study in general: Researchers obtained peripheral blood at initial diagnosis, before any treatment had begun. Broader study findings: Blood was where most expanded thyroid clonotypes above 0.001 frequency also turned up. A 13-signature model separated ophthalmopathy from stable hyperthyroidism, about 90% sensitivity, 75% to 84% specificity.

This clonotype appeared a few times. What it recognizes is unknown. The authors amplified TCR beta CDR3 regions from RNA transcripts. First-round RT-PCR employed HTBI primers, with a second-round multiplex PCR after it. A single record per CDR3 protein comes from TCRdb applying MiXCR to the multiplex PCR reads. The sample holds hundreds of thousands of distinct CDR3 sequences, around 50% seen once. It was from 10 ml of fresh peripheral blood that the PBMCs came. The ends were cut back, 6 bases at V and 8 bases at J, with 13 bases in the middle. Germline V lookup: CDR1 SEHNR, CDR2 FQNEAQ (reference sequence). CDR3 length equals 12 residues.

The TCR originated in an adult man with Graves' ophthalmopathy. Sequencing was done on a sample of peripheral blood. The V gene is TRBV7-9, the J gene TRBJ1-2, with D hard to call. CDR3 DNA sequence: TGTGCCAGCAGTAAAGCCCAAGGAGGCTACACCTTC. Translating gives CASSKAQGGYTF.